This T cell receptor (beta chain) was identified during a study of cytomegalovirus exposure and HLA in healthy donors. Overall study results and limits: There were several of the most significant clusters that appeared linked to common viral pathogens in a later analysis. With further analysis later on, most CMV-associated TCR beta chains appeared HLA-restricted.

From germline, CDR1 is MDHEN and CDR2 SYDVKM. This CDR3 comprises 15 residues. Trimming took off 3 bases at V and 2 bases at J, with 12 bases between the two ends. In regard to this clone: Its antigen remains unknown.

With 60 Vbeta and 13 Jbeta primers, the PCR was carried out. The authors' processing: About 12 million shared chains were among the about 80 million unique TCR beta chains that a later analysis counted. Data came from immunoSEQ multiplex PCR; TCRdb stores just in-frame clones and leaves some out. The D gene and trimming were derived from the DNA, and the V and J assignments and clone size from that table. The data hold 250,000 to 350,000 clones, with about nine tenths observed a single time. The source material was PBMCs. The gene calls are TRBV28 and TRBJ2-3; D may be TRBD2 (6 bases). The sequence came from a man aged 40-55 years in good health and CMV-seropositive. The CDR3 DNA reads TGTGCCAGCAGTTTCGGGGAGGTGGCCACAGATACGCAGTATTTT. Residues: CASSFGEVATDTQYF. Together with reference TRBV28 and TRBJ2-3, the CDR3 gives the full variable domain: DVKVTQSSRYLVKRTGEKVFLECVQDMDHENMFWYRQDPGLGLRLIYFSYDVKMKEKGDIPEGYSVSREKKERFSLILESASTNQTSMYLCASSFGEVATDTQYFGPGTRLTVL.